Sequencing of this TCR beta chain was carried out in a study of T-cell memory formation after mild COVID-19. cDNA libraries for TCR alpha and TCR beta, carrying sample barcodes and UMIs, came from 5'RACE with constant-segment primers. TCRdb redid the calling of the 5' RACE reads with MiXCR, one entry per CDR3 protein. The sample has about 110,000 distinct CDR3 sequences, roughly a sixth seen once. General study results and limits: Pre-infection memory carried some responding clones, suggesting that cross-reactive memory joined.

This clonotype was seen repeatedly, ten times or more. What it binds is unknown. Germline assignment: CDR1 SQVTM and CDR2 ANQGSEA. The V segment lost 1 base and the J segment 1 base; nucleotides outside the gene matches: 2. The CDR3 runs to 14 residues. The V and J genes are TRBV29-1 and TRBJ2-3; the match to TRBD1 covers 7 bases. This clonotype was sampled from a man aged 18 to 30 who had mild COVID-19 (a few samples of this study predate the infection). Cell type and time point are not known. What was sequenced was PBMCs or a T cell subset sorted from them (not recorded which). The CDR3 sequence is CSVEVGQGTDTQYF. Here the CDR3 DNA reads TGCAGCGTTGAAGTCGGACAGGGCACAGATACGCAGTATTTT.